This T cell receptor beta chain was captured by sequencing in a study of cytomegalovirus exposure and HLA in healthy donors. Data came from immunoSEQ multiplex PCR; TCRdb stores just in-frame clones and leaves some out. The table includes 150,000 or so clones, 85% detected once. The length of the CDR3 is 13 residues. Between the trimmed V and J ends, which lost 3 bases and 2 bases, there was a span of 8 bases. CDR1 SGDLS and CDR2 YYNGEE come from the germline V gene. The rearrangement links TRBV9 to TRBJ1-2; D gene uncertain. This clonotype was obtained from a man between 25 and 39 years old in good health and CMV-seropositive. Specimen: PBMCs. The DNA for the CDR3 is TGTGCCAGCAGCGCCACAAAGAACTATGGCTACACCTTC. Translation gives CASSATKNYGYTF.